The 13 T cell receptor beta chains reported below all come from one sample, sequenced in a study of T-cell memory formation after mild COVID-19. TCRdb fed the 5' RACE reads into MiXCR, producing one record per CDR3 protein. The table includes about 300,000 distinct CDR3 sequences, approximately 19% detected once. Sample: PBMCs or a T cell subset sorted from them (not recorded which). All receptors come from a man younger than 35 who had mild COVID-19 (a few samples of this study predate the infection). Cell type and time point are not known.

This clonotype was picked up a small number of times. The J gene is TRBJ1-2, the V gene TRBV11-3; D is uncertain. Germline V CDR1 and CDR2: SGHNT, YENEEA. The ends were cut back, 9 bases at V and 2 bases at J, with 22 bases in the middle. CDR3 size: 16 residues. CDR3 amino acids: CASCRICLGRNYGYTF. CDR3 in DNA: TGTGCCAGTTGCCGCATCTGCCTCGGACGGAACTATGGCTACACCTTC.

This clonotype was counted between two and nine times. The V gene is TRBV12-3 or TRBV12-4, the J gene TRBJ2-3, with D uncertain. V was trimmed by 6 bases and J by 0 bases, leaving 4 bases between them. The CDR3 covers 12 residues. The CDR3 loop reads CASRISTDTQYF. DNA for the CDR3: TGTGCCAGCAGAATTAGCACAGATACGCAGTATTTT.

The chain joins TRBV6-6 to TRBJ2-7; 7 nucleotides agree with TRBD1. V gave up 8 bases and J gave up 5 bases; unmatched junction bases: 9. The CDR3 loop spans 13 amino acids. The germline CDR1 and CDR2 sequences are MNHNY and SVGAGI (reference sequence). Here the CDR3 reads CASSGQASHEQYF. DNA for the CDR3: TGTGCCAGCTCCGGACAGGCATCCCACGAGCAGTACTTC.

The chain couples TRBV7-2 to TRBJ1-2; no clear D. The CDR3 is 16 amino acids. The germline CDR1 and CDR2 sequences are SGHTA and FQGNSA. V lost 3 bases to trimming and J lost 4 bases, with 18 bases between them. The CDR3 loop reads CASSFLGSWGSYGYTF. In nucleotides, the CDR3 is TGTGCCAGCAGCTTCCTCGGTAGTTGGGGTAGCTATGGCTACACCTTC.

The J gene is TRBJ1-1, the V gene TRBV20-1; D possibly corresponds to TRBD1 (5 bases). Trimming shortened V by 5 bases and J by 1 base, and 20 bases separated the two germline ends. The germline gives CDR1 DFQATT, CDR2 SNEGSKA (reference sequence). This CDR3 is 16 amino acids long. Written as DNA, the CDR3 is TGCAGTGCTGAAGACCCGAGGGGCGTGGGGAACACTGAAGCTTTCTTT. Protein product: CSAEDPRGVGNTEAFF.

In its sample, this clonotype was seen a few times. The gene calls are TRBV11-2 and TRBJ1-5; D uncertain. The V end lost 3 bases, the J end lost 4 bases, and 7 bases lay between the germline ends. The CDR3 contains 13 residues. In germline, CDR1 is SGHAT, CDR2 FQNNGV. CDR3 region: CASSFERNQPQHF. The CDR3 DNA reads TGTGCCAGCAGCTTTGAGAGGAATCAGCCCCAGCATTTT.

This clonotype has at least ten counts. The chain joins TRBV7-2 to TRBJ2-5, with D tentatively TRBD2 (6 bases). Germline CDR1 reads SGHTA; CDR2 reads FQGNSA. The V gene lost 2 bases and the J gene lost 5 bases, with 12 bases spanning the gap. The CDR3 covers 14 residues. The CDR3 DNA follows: TGTGCCAGCAGCTTACGGTCGGGAGCGGAGACCCAGTACTTC. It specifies CASSLRSGAETQYF.

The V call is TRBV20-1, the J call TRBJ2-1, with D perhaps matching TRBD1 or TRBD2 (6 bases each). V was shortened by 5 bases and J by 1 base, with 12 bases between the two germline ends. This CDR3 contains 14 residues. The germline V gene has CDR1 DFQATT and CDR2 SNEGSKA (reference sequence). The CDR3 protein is CSASRGPSYNEQFF. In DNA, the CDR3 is TGCAGTGCTTCTCGGGGGCCATCCTACAATGAGCAGTTCTTC.

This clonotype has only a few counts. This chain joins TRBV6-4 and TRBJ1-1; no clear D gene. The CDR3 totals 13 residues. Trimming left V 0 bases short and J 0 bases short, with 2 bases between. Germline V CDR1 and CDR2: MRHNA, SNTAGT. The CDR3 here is CASSDSMNTEAFF. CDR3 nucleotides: TGTGCCAGCAGTGACTCGATGAACACTGAAGCTTTCTTT.

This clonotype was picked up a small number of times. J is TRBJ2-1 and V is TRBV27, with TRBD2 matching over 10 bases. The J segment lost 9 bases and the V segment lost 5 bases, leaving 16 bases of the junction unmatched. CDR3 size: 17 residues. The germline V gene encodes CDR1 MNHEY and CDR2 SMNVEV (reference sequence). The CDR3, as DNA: TGTGCCAGCAGTATATTAGGGGTGAGCGGGGGGGCCGGTGAGCAGTTCTTC. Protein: CASSILGVSGGAGEQFF.

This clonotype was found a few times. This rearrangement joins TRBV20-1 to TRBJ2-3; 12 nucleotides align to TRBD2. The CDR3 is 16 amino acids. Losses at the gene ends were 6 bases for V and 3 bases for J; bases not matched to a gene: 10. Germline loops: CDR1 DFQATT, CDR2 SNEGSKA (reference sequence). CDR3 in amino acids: CSAEDGTSGPTDTQYF. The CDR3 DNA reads TGCAGTGCGGAGGACGGGACTAGCGGGCCTACAGATACGCAGTATTTT.

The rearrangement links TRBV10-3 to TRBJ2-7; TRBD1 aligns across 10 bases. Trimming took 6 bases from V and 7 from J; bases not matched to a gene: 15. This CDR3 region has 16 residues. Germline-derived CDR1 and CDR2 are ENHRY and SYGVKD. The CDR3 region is CAIRILSWRTGGEQYV. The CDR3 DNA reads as TGTGCCATCAGGATACTGAGTTGGCGGACAGGGGGTGAGCAGTACGTC.

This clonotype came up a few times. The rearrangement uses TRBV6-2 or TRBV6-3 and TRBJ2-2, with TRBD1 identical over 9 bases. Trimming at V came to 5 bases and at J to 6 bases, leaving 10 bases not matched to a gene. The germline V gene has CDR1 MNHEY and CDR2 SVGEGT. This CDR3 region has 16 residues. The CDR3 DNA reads TGTGCCAGCAGTCCCCTCACAGGGGGCCTCGCCGGGGAGCTGTTTTTT. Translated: CASSPLTGGLAGELFF.